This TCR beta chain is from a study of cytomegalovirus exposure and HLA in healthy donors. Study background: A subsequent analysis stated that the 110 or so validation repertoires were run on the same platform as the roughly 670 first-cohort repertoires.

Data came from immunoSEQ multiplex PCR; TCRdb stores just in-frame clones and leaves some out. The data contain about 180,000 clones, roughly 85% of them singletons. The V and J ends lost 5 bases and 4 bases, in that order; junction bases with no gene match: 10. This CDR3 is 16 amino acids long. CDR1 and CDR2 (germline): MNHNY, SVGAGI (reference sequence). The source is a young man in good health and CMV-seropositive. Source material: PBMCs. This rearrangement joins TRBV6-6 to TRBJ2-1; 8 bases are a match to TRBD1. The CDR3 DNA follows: TGTGCCAGCAGTCCCTCTCGGGACAGGTTATACAATGAGCAGTTCTTC. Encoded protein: CASSPSRDRLYNEQFF.